The 18 T cell receptor beta chains presented below share a single source sample, sequenced in a study of T cells in women clearing cervical HPV infection (dated by TCRdb to 2016 to 2019). Libraries came from the immunoSEQ multiplex PCR assay. Imported from immuneACCESS, the table was reduced by TCRdb to in-frame sequences with V and J called. These copies leave out some clones; in studies compared against another copy, an unresolved V gene accounts for under half, and the cause of the remainder is not known. The sample table holds about 39,000 clones. Of the sample, about 5% is held by the ten largest clones. Sequencing input: blood buffy coat. These receptors originate from a woman between 18 and 70 years old with a cervical HPV16 infection that either progressed to CIN3+ or cleared (not recorded which).

This clone registers medium-sized (0.01 to 0.1%) by frequency. The sequenced fragment ends 3 residues before the CDR3 boundary, so the rest is inferred from the germline J gene. This rearrangement joins TRBV5-6 to TRBJ2-1, with 11 bases that match TRBD1. V dropped 2 bases and J dropped 9; count of bases not matched to a gene: 4. Germline V gives CDR1 SGHDT, CDR2 YYEEEE. The CDR3 contains 14 residues. CDR3 DNA, as far as it was read: TGTGCCAGCAGCTTCGGGACAGGGGGAGGTGAG. Translation gives CASSFGTGGGE. Given in full, the CDR3 is CASSFGTGGGEQFF.

Remarks on this clone: Read data end 3 residues before the CDR3 end; the end is taken from the germline J gene. The J gene is TRBJ1-3, the V gene TRBV7-6; 8 bases match TRBD1. V shed 3 bases, J shed 0 bases, and the junction held 4 bases outside the gene matches. The CDR3 consists of 16 residues. Germline V lookup: CDR1 SGHVS, CDR2 FNYEAQ. This CDR3 is CASSLDRAPSGNTIYF. CDR3 bases read: TGTGCCAGCAGCTTGGACAGGGCCCCCTCTGGAAACACC.

A remark on this clone: Read data end 3 residues before the CDR3 end; the end is taken from the germline J gene. The rearrangement uses TRBV5-1 and TRBJ1-3, with D possibly being TRBD1 (6 bases). CDR1 is SGHRS and CDR2 is YFSETQ in the germline V gene. V dropped 4 bases and J dropped 4 bases, with 18 bases sitting between them. The CDR3 covers 16 residues. The CDR3: CASSQGTEIKGNTIYF. Incomplete CDR3 DNA: TGCGCCAGCAGCCAGGGGACGGAAATTAAGGGAAACACC.

Turning to this clone: The CDR3 end is not reached by the read, which stops 3 residues before it; the germline J gene fills it in. The chain couples TRBV2 to TRBJ2-3, with TRBD2 as a possible D gene (5 bases). There are 17 residues in the CDR3. In germline, CDR1 is SNHLY, CDR2 FYNNEI. V gave up 0 bases and J gave up 0 bases, with 13 bases separating them. CDR3 sequence: CASSEAHRLLSTDTQYF. CDR3 DNA, as far as it was read: TGTGCCAGCAGTGAAGCACACCGACTACTAAGCACAGATACG.

About this clone: The read ends 3 residues shy of where the CDR3 ends; the end is completed using the germline J gene. The chain combines TRBV18 with TRBJ1-6, with 8 bases fitting TRBD1. The CDR3 sequence is 14 residues long. The J segment lost 4 bases and the V segment lost 4 bases, leaving 0 bases of the junction unmatched. The germline gives CDR1 KGHSH, CDR2 LQKENI. CDR3 protein: CASSRDRYNSPLHF. Partial CDR3 DNA: TGTGCCAGCTCACGGGACAGGTATAATTCACCC. The complete variable domain, with remaining parts taken from reference TRBV18 and TRBJ1-6, reads NAGVMQNPRHLVRRRGQEARLRCSPMKGHSHVYWYRQLPEEGLKFMVYLQKENIIDESGMPKERFSAEFPKEGPSILRIQQVVRGDSAAYFCASSRDRYNSPLHFGNGTRLTVT.

As regards this clone: The sequenced fragment ends 3 residues before the CDR3 boundary, so the rest is inferred from the germline J gene. The rearrangement uses TRBV11-2 and TRBJ1-1; 11 bases align to TRBD1. Looked up from germline, CDR1 is SGHAT and CDR2 is FQNNGV. V dropped 8 bases and J dropped 5; count of bases not matched to a gene: 10. The CDR3 covers 15 residues. Here the CDR3 reads CASAARTGGATEAFF. CDR3 DNA (partial): TGTGCCAGCGCGGCCCGGACAGGGGGCGCGACTGAA.

Worth noting for this clone: The read comes to an end 3 residues before the CDR3 does, leaving the germline J gene to fill in the end. J is TRBJ2-5 and V is TRBV11-2; 7 nucleotides line up with TRBD1. The V gene end was trimmed by 5 bases and the J gene end by 3 bases; junction bases not matched to a gene: 3. In germline, CDR1 is SGHAT, CDR2 FQNNGV. CDR3 length: 13 amino acids. CDR3 residues: CASSTQGEETQYF. The DNA read from the CDR3 is TGTGCCAGCAGCACCCAGGGGGAAGAGACC.

About this clone itself: The read gets to within 3 residues of the CDR3 end, and the germline J gene fills in the rest. The chain has TRBV30 and TRBJ2-2; D is unresolved. Germline V lookup: CDR1 GTSNPN, CDR2 SVGIG (reference sequence). Trimming took 4 bases from V and 7 from J, leaving 10 bases between them. The CDR3 covers 12 residues. The CDR3 DNA, read in part, is TGTGCCTGGATGCCAGGCCACGGGGAG. This gives the protein CAWMPGHGE. The full CDR3 reads CAWMPGHGELFF. The full variable domain, with the rest looked up from reference TRBV30 and TRBJ2-2, is SQTIHQWPATLVQPVGSPLSLECTVEGTSNPNLYWYRQAAGRGLQLLFYSVGIGQISSEVPQNLSASRPQDRQFILSSKKLLLSDSGFYLCAWMPGHGELFFGEGSRLTVL.

CDR3 amino acids: CSARVTLNYGYTF. CDR3 DNA, as far as it was read: TGCAGTGCTAGAGTCACACTAAACTATGGC. The chain joins TRBV20-1 to TRBJ1-2; D is undetermined. From the germline J gene comes the end of the CDR3, since the read stops 3 residues before it. The CDR3 has 13 amino acids. The V gene lost 1 base and the J gene lost 2 bases, with 8 bases spanning the gap. In germline, CDR1 is DFQATT, CDR2 SNEGSKA (reference sequence).

To note about this clone: The read is 3 residues too short to cover the CDR3 end, so that end is filled in from the germline J gene. This chain connects TRBV6-4 to TRBJ1-6, with no clear D. The CDR3 runs to 13 residues. Looked up from germline, CDR1 is MRHNA and CDR2 is SNTAGT. CDR3 DNA (partial): TGTGCCAGCAGTGATGGCCTTGCGCGGCCC. As protein: CASSDGLARP. The entire CDR3 is CASSDGLARPLHF.

Regarding this clone: The CDR3 end lies 3 residues beyond the end of the read and is filled in from the germline J gene. The chain uses TRBV5-1 and TRBJ1-2; 9 nucleotides align to TRBD1. Germline lookup yields CDR1 SGHRS and CDR2 YFSETQ. The CDR3 sequence is 14 residues long. Trimming took 3 bases from V and 3 from J; bases not matched to a gene: 3. The DNA read from the CDR3 is TGCGCCAGCAGCTCGGGGGACAGGGACTATGGC. Its translation: CASSSGDRDYG. The full CDR3 reads CASSSGDRDYGYTF.

Notes on this clone: The read comes to an end 3 residues before the CDR3 does, leaving the germline J gene to fill in the end. The V gene is TRBV20-1, the J gene TRBJ2-5; maybe TRBD2 (6 bases). This CDR3 comprises 14 residues. V lost 6 bases and J 5 bases, leaving 19 bases between the germline ends. Germline CDR1 is DFQATT and CDR2 is SNEGSKA (reference sequence). CDR3 DNA, as far as it was read: TGCAGTGCGACCCGGGACTCCGGTATCGAGACC. This translates into CSATRDSGIET. The entire CDR3 protein is CSATRDSGIETQYF.

The CDR3 region is CASSSRQARSGNTIYF. Incomplete CDR3 DNA: TGTGCCAGCAGCTCCCGACAGGCTCGCTCTGGAAACACC. The V call is TRBV7-8, the J call TRBJ1-3; weak D call: TRBD1 (6 bases). The read ends 3 residues shy of where the CDR3 ends; the end is completed using the germline J gene. CDR1 is SGHVS and CDR2 is FQNEAQ in the germline V gene. V gave up 4 bases and J gave up 0 bases, with 13 bases separating them. The CDR3 spans 16 residues. The full variable domain, its missing parts supplied by reference TRBV7-8 and TRBJ1-3, is GAGVSQSPRYKVAKRGQDVALRCDPISGHVSLFWYQQALGQGPEFLTYFQNEAQLDKSGLPSDRFFAERPEGSVSTLKIQRTQQEDSAVYLCASSSRQARSGNTIYFGEGSWLTVV.

Details on this clone: Sequencing ends 3 residues short of the CDR3 end; the germline J gene provides the rest. The chain couples TRBV12-3 or TRBV12-4 to TRBJ2-7; tentatively, D is TRBD1 (7 bases). This CDR3 contains 13 residues. V lost 5 bases and J 2 bases, leaving 10 bases between the germline ends. The part of the CDR3 DNA that was read is TGTGCCAGCAGTGGAGGGACAGCCTACGAG. It yields the protein CASSGGTAYE. The CDR3 in full is CASSGGTAYEQYF.

Comments on this clone: The missing CDR3 end, 3 residues past where the read stops, is filled in from the germline J gene. The chain has TRBV5-1 and TRBJ2-7, with 8 bases identical to TRBD1. CDR3 length: 14 amino acids. J was trimmed by 6 bases and V by 4 bases; bases with no gene match: 9. CDR1 is SGHRS, CDR2 YFSETQ, per germline. The CDR3 protein is CASSAGQGSSEQYF. The part of the CDR3 DNA that was read is TGCGCCAGCAGCGCCGGACAGGGTTCCAGCGAG.

To note about this clone: The read finishes 3 residues shy of the CDR3 end, and the germline J gene is used to complete it. V and J are TRBV11-3 and TRBJ2-2; 7 bases agree with TRBD1. Germline V lookup: CDR1 SGHNT, CDR2 YENEEA. The ends lost 5 bases at V and 1 base at J; junction bases unmatched: 4. The CDR3 runs 15 residues. The CDR3 bases that were read are TGTGCCAGCAGCCCGACAGGGTTGAACACCGGGGAG. Residues: CASSPTGLNTGE. The complete CDR3 reads CASSPTGLNTGELFF.

Remarks on this clone: The DNA ends 3 residues before the CDR3 does, and the rest of the CDR3 is filled in from the germline J gene. The chain carries TRBV11-3 and TRBJ1-2; D not certain. From germline, CDR1 is SGHNT and CDR2 YENEEA. V was trimmed by 3 bases and J by 2 bases, leaving 4 bases between them. There are 12 residues in the CDR3. The CDR3 loop reads CASSFSNYGYTF. The CDR3 bases that were read are TGTGCCAGCAGCTTCTCCAACTATGGC.

Worth noting for this clone: The CDR3 extends 3 residues past the end of the read, so its final part is completed from the germline J gene. V usage is TRBV11-1 and J usage is TRBJ1-2; D unclear. Trimming cost V 1 base and J 6 bases, with 12 bases left between them. The CDR3 totals 14 residues. In germline, CDR1 is SGHAT, CDR2 FQDESV (reference sequence). CDR3 sequence: CASSLGAGLDGYTF. The sequenced CDR3 bases are TGTGCCAGCAGCTTAGGTGCTGGACTTGATGGC.